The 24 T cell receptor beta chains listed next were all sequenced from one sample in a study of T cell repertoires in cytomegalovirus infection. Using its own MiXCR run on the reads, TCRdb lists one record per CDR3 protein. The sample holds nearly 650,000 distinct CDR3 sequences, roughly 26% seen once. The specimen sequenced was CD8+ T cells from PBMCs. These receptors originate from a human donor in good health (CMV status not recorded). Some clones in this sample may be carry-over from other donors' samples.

CDR3 DNA sequence: TGTGCCGGCACCGGGGAAGGGGAATCGTTGAACGAGCAGTACGTC. Translating gives CAGTGEGESLNEQYV. V usage is TRBV2 and J usage is TRBJ2-7; D may correspond to TRBD1 or TRBD2 (5 bases each). V gave up 11 bases and J gave up 5 bases, with 25 bases separating them. Germline V gene lookup returns CDR1 SNHLY and CDR2 FYNNEI. The CDR3 has 15 residues.

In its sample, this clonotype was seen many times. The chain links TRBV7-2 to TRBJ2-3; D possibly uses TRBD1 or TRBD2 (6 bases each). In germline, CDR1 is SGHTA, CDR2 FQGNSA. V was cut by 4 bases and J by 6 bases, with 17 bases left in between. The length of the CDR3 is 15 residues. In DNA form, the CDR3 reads TGTGCCAGCAGCTCTACGCCTAGAGGGGGGGATACGCAGTATTTT. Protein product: CASSSTPRGGDTQYF. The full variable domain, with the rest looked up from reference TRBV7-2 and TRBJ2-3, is GAGVSQSPSNKVTEKGKDVELRCDPISGHTALYWYRQSLGQGLEFLIYFQGNSAPDKSGLPSDRFSAERTGGSVSTLTIQRTQQEDSAVYLCASSSTPRGGDTQYFGPGTRLTVL.

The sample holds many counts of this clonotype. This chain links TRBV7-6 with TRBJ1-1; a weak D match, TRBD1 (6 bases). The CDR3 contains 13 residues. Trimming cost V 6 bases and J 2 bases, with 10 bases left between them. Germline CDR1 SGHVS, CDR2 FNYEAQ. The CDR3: CASRGALNTEAFF. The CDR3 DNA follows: TGTGCCAGCAGGGGGGCCTTAAACACTGAAGCTTTCTTT.

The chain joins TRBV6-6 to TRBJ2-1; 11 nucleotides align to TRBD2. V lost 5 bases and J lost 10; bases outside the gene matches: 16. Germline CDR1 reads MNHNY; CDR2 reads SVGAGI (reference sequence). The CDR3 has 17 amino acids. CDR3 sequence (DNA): TGTGCCAGCAGTAGTGGCCTAGCGGGGGGCCCCGAAGAGGAGCAGTTCTTC. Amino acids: CASSSGLAGGPEEEQFF.

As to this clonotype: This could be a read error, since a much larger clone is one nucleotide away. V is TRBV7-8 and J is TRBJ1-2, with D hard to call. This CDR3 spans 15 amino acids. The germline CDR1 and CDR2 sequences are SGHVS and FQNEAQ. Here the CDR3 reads CASGLYRQPNYGYTF. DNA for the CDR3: TGTGCCAGCGGCTTGTATAGGCAGCCTAACTATGGCTACACCTTC.

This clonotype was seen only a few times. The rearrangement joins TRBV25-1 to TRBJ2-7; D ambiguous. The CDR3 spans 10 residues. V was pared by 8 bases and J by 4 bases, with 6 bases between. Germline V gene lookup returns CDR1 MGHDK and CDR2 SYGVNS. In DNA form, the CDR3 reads TGTGCCAGCGCCAATTACGAGCAGTACTTC. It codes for CASANYEQYF.

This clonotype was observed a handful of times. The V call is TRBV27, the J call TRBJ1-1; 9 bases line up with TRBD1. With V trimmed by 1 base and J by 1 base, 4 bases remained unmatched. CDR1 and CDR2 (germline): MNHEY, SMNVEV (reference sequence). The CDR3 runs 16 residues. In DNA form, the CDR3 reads TGTGCCAGCAGTTTATTGGGGACAGGGAGGAACACTGAAGCTTTCTTT. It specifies CASSLLGTGRNTEAFF.

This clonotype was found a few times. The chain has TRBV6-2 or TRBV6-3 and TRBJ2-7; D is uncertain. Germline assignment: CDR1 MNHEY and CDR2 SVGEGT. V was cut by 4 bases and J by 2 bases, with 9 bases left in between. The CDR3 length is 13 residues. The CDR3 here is CASSSLGTYEQYV. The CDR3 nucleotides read TGTGCCAGCAGTTCTTTAGGGACCTACGAGCAGTACGTC.

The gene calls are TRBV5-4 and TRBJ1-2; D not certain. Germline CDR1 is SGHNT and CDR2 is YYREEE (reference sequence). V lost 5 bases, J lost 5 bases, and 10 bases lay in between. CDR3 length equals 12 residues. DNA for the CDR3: TGTGCCAGCAGTGATGGTGGGTATGGCTACACCTTC. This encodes CASSDGGYGYTF.

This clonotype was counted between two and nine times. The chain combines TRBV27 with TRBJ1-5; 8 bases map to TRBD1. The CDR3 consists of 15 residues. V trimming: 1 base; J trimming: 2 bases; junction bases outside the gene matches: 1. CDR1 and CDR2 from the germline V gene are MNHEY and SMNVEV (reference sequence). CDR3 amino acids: CASSLWTGRNQPQHF. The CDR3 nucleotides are TGTGCCAGCAGTTTATGGACAGGGCGCAATCAGCCCCAGCATTTT.

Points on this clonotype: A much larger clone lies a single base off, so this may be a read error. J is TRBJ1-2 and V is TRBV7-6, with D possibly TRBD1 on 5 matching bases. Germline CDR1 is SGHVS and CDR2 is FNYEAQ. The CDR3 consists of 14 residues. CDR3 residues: CASGLGPRERGYTF. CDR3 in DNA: TGTGCCAGCGGCTTAGGACCCAGGGAAAGAGGCTACACCTTC. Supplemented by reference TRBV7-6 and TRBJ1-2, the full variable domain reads GAGVSQSPRYKVTKRGQDVALRCDPISGHVSLYWYRQALGQGPEFLTYFNYEAQQDKSGLPNDRFSAERPEGSISTLTIQRTEQRDSAMYRCASGLGPRERGYTFGSGTRLTVV.

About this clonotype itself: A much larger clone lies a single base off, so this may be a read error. In DNA, the CDR3 is TGTGCCAGCAGCATCACAGGGGCTGGCTACGAGCAGTACGTC. Translating it yields CASSITGAGYEQYV. V is TRBV28 and J is TRBJ2-7; 7 bases agree with TRBD1. Germline trimming cut 6 bases from V and 3 bases from J; bases unmatched to any gene: 8. The CDR3 loop spans 14 amino acids. The V gene's germline CDR1 is MDHEN and CDR2 SYDVKM.

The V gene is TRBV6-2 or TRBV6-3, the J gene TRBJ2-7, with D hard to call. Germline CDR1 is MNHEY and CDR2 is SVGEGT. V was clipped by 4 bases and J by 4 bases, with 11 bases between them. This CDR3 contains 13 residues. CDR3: CASSFYSEYEQYF. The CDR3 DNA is TGTGCCAGCAGTTTTTACTCAGAGTACGAGCAGTACTTC.

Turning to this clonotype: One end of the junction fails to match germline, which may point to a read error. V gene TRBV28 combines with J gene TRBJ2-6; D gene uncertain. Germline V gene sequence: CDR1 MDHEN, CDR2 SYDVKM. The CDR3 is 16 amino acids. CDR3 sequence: CASSQNWPSGTNVLTF. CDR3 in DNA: TGTGCCAGCAGTCAAAACTGGCCCTCTGGGACCAACGTCCTGACTTTC.

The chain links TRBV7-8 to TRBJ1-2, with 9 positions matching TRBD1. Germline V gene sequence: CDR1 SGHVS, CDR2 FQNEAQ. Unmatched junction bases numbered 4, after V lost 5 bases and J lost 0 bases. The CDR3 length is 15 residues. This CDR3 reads CASSDRQGANYGYTF. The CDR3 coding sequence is TGTGCCAGCAGCGATAGACAGGGGGCTAACTATGGCTACACCTTC.

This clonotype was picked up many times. The CDR3: CASSFWSGDNYGYTF. CDR3 DNA: TGTGCCAGCAGCTTTTGGTCAGGGGATAACTATGGCTACACCTTC. The chain employs TRBV7-2 and TRBJ1-2; tentatively, D is TRBD1 (6 bases). The V end lost 3 bases, the J end lost 1 base, and 12 bases lay between the germline ends. The germline gives CDR1 SGHTA, CDR2 FQGNSA. CDR3 length equals 15 residues.

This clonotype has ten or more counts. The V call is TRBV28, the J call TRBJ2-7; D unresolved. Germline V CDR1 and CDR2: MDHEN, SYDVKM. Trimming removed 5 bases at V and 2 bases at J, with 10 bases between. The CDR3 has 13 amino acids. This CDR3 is CASSLSRTYEQYF. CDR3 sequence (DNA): TGTGCCAGCAGTCTCTCTAGGACCTACGAGCAGTACTTC.

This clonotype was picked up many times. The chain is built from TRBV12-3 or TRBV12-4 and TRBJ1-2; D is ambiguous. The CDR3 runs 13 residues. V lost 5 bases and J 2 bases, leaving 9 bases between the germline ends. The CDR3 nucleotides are TGTGCCAGCAGTGTCACACAAAACTATGGCTACACCTTC. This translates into CASSVTQNYGYTF.

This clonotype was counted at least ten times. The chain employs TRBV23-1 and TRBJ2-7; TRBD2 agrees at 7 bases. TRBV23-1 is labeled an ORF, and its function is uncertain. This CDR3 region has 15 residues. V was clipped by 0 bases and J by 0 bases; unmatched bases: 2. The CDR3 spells CASSQSGGDSYEQYF. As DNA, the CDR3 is TGCGCCAGCAGTCAATCGGGGGGGGACTCCTACGAGCAGTACTTC.

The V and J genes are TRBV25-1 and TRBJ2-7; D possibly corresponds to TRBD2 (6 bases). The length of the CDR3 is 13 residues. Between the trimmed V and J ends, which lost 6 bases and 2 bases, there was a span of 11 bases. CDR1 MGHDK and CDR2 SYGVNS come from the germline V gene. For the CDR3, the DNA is TGTGCCAGCAGAGCCGGGGAGGCCTACGAGCAGTACTTC. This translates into CASRAGEAYEQYF.

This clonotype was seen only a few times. The CDR3 here is CASSLEEVKGVLTF. DNA of the CDR3: TGTGCCAGCAGCTTAGAAGAAGTTAAGGGCGTCCTGACTTTC. The V gene is TRBV7-9, the J gene TRBJ2-6; no clear D gene. The CDR3 is made up of 14 amino acids. V was pared by 1 base and J by 12 bases, with 13 bases between. Germline V lookup: CDR1 SEHNR, CDR2 FQNEAQ (reference sequence).

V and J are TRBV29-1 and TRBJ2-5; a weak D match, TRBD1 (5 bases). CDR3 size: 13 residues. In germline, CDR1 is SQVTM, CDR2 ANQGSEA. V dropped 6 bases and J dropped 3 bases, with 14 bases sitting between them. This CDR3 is CSVKGRAKETQYF. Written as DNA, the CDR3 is TGCAGCGTGAAGGGCAGGGCAAAAGAGACCCAGTACTTC.

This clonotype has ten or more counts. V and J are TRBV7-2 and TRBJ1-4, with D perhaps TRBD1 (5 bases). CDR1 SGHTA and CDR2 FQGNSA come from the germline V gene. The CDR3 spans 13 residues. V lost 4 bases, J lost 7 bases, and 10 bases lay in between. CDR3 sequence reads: CASSSAGLEKLFF. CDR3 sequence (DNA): TGTGCCAGCAGCTCTGCAGGGCTTGAAAAACTGTTTTTT. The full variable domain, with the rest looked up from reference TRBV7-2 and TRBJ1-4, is GAGVSQSPSNKVTEKGKDVELRCDPISGHTALYWYRQSLGQGLEFLIYFQGNSAPDKSGLPSDRFSAERTGGSVSTLTIQRTQQEDSAVYLCASSSAGLEKLFFGSGTQLSVL.

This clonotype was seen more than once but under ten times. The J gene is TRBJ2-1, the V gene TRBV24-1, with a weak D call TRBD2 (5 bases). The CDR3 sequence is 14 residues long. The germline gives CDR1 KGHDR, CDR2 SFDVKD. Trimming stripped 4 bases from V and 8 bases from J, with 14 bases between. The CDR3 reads CATSDHTPRDEQFF. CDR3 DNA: TGTGCCACCAGTGACCACACACCGAGGGATGAGCAGTTCTTC.